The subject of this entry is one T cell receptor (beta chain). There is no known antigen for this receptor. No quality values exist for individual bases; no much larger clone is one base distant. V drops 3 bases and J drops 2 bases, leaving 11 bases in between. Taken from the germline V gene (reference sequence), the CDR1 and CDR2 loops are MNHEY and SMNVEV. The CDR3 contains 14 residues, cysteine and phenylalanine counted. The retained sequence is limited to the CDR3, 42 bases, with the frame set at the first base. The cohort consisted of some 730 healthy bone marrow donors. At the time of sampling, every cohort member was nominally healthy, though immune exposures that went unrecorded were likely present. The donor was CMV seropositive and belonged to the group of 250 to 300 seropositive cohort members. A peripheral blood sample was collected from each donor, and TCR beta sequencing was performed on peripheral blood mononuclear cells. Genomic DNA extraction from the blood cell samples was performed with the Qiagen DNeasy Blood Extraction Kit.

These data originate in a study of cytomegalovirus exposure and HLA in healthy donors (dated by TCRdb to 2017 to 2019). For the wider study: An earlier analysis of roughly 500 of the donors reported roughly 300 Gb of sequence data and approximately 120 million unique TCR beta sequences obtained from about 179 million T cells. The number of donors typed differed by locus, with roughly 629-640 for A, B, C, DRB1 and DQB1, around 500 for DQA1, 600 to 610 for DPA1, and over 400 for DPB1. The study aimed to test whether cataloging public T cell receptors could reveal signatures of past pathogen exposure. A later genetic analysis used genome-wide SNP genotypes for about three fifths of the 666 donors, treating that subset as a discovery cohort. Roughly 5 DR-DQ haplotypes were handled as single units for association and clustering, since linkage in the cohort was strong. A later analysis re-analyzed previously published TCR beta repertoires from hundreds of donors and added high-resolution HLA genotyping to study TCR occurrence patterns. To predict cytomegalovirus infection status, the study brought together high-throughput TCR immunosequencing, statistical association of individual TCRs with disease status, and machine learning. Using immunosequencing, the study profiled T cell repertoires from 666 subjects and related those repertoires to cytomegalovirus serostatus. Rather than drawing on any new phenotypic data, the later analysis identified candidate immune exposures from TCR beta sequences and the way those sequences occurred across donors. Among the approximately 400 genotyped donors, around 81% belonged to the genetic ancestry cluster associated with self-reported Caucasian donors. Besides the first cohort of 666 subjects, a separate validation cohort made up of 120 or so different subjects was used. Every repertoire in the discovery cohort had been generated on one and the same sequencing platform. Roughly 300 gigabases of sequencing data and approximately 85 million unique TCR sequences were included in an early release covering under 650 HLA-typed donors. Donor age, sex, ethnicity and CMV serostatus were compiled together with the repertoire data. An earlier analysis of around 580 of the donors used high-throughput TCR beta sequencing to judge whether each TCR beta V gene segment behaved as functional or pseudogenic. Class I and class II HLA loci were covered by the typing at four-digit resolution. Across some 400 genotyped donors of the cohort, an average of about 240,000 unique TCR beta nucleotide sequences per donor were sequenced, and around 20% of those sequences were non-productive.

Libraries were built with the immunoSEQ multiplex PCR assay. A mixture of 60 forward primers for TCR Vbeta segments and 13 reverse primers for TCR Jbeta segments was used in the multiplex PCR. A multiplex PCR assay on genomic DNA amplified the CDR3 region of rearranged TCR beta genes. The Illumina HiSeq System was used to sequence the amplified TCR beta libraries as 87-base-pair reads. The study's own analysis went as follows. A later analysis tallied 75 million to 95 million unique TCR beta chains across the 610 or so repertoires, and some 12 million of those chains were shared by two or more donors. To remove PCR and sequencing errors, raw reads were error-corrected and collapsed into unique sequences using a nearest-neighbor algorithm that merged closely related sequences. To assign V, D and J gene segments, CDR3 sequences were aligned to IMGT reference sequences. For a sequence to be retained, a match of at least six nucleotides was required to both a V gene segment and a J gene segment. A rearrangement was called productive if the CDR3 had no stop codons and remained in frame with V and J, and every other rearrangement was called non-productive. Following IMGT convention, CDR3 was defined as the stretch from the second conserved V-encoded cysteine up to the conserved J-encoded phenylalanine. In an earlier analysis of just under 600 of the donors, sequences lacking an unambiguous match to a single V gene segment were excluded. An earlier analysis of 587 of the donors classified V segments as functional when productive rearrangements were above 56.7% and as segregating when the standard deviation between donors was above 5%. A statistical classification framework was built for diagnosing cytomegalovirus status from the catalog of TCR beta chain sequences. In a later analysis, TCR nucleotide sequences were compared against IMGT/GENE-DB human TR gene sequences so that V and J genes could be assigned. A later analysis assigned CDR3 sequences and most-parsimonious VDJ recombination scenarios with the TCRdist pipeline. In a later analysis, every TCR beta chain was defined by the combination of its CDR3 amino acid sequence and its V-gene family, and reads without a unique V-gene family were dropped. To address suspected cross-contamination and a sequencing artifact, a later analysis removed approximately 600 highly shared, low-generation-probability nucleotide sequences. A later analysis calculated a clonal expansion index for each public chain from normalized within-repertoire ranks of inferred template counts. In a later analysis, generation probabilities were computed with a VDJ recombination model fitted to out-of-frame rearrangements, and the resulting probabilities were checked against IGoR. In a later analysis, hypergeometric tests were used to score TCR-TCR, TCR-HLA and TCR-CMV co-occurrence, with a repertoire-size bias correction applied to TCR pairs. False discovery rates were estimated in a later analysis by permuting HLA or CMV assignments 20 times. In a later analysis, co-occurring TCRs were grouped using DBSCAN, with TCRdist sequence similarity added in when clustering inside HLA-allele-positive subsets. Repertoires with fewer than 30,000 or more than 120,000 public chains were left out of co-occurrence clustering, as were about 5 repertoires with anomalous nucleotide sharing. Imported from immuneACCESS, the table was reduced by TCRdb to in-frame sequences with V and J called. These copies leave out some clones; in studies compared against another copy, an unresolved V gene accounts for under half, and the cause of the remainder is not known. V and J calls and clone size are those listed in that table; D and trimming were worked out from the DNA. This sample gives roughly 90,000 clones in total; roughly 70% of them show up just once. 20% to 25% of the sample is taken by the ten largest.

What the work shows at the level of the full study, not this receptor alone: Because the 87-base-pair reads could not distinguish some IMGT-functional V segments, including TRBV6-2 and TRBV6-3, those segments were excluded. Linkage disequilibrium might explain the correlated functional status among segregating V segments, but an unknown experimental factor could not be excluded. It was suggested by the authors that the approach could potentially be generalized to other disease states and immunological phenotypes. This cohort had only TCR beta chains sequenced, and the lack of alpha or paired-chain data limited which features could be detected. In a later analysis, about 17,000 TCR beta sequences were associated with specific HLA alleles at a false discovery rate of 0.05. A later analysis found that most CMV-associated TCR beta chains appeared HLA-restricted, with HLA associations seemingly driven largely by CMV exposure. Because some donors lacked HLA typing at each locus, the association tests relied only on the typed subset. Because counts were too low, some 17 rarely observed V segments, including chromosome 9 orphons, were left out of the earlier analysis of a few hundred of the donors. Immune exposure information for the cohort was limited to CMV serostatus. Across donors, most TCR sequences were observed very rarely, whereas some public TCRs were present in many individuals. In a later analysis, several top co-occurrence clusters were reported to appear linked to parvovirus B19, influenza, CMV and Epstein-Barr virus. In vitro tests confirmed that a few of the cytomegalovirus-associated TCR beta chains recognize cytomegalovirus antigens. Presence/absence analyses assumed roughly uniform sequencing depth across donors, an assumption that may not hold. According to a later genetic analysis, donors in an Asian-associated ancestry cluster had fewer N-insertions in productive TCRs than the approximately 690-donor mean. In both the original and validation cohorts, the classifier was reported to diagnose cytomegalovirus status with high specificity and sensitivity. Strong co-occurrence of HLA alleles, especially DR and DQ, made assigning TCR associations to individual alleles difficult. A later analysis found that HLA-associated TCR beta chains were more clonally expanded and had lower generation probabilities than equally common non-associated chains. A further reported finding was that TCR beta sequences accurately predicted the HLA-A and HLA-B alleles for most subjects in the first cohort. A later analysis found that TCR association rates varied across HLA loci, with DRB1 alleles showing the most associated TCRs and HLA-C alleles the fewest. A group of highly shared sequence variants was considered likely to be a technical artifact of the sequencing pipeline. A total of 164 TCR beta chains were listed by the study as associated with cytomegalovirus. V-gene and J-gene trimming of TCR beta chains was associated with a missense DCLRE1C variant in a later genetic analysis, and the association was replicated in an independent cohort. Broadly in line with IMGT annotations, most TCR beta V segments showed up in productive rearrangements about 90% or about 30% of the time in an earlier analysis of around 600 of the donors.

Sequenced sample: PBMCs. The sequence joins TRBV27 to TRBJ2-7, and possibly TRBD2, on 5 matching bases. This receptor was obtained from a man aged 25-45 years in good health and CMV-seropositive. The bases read TGTGCCAGCAGTTTCGGAGGCTCAACCTACGAGCAGTACTTC. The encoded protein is CASSFGGSTYEQYF.